This is a list of T cell receptor beta chains from one sample in a study of read filtering for tumor transcriptome and immune sequencing. TCRdb recomputed calls from the reads with MiXCR, one row per CDR3 protein. This sample has under 40,000 distinct CDR3 sequences, with 14% found just once. Sequenced: a population of CD138-negative cells sorted from bone marrow. These receptors were obtained from a donor over 35 with multiple myeloma. Each CDR3 is given with its conserved first and last residue. The order of the fields is clone size, D gene, V gene, J gene, CDR3 DNA, CDR3 protein. The D gene is left open where the match is weak. Where a row states a size, it is once, few, many or the class of an expanded clone; other rows omit it.

>-|-|TRBV18|TRBJ1-1
TGTGCCAGCTCACCACCGACTTTCTACAGCAATGAAGCTTTCTTT
CASSPPTFYSNEAFF
>many|-|TRBV20-1|TRBJ2-3
TGCAGTGCTAGCCTTGGGGGCCATAGCACAGATACGCAGTATTTT
CSASLGGHSTDTQYF
>many|-|TRBV19|TRBJ1-2
TGTGCCAGTAGTATGGGGGGACGAAAGGGGAATGGCTACACCTTC
CASSMGGRKGNGYTF
>-|-|TRBV10-3|TRBJ1-2
TGTGCCATCAGTGACAACTATGGCTACACCTTC
CAISDNYGYTF
>many|-|TRBV5-6|TRBJ2-3
TGTGCCAGCAGCACCGGACAGTCCACAGATACGCAGTATTTT
CASSTGQSTDTQYF
>-|-|TRBV7-9|TRBJ2-2
TGTGCCAGCAGCTTAAATCCCACCGGGGAGCTGTTTTTT
CASSLNPTGELFF
>many|TRBD1|TRBV29-1|TRBJ2-2
TGCAGCGTTGACGACAGGGGAATGGCGAACACCGGGGAGCTGTTTTTT
CSVDDRGMANTGELFF
>many|-|TRBV4-3|TRBJ2-3
TGCGCCAGCAGCCAAGGTCAGGGCGAAGATACGCAGTATTTT
CASSQGQGEDTQYF
>many|-|TRBV5-1|TRBJ2-7
TGCGCCAGCAGCTGGTGGGGCGGCTCCTACGAGCAGTACTTC
CASSWWGGSYEQYF
>many|-|TRBV28|TRBJ2-1
TGTGCCACCGCGACACCCGATGAGCAGTTCTTC
CATATPDEQFF
>many|-|TRBV6-1|TRBJ2-2
TGTGCCAGCTCTTCAGCAGGGGACACCGGGGAGCTGTTTTTT
CASSSAGDTGELFF
>many|TRBD1|TRBV27|TRBJ1-5
TGTGCCAGAGTAACAGGACAGGGGAATCAGCCCCAGCATTTT
CARVTGQGNQPQHF
>many|-|TRBV18|TRBJ1-1
TGTGCCAGCTCACCAAACTCAGCGAACACTGAAGCTTTCTTT
CASSPNSANTEAFF
>many|-|TRBV2|TRBJ2-3
TGTGCCAGGGGAAGGGCGGAAACAGATACGCAGTATTTT
CARGRAETDTQYF
>many|-|TRBV5-1|TRBJ2-5
TGCGCCAGCAGCCAGGGACGGCAGGGCTTGGAGACCCAGTACTTC
CASSQGRQGLETQYF
>many|-|TRBV7-9|TRBJ2-1
TGTGCCAGCAGCTTAGGAACGGACGGTGAGCAGTTCTTC
CASSLGTDGEQFF
>many|-|TRBV3-1|TRBJ2-1
TGTGCCAGCAGCCAAGAGGAGGGGGGGCGTGATGAGCAGTTCTTC
CASSQEEGGRDEQFF
>many|TRBD1|TRBV18|TRBJ2-1
TGTGCCAGCTCACTCGGACAGGGTTTATTGGGTGAGCAGTTCTTC
CASSLGQGLLGEQFF
>few|TRBD1|TRBV13|TRBJ2-7
TGTGCCAGCAGCCAAGACAGGGGGACTAACGAGCAGTACTTC
CASSQDRGTNEQYF
>many|-|TRBV5-1|TRBJ2-3
TGCGCCAGCAGCCCCTCTAGCACAGATACGCAGTATTTT
CASSPSSTDTQYF
>many|-|TRBV7-3|TRBJ2-1
TGTGCCAGCAGCCCCCCGGCGGGTGAGCAGTTCTTC
CASSPPAGEQFF
>-|-|TRBV6-2/TRBV6-3|TRBJ1-1
TGTGCCAGCAGTTACGGGGTGGGCCTTGAAGCCTTCTTT
CASSYGVGLEAFF
>-|-|TRBV9|TRBJ1-5
TGTGCCAGCAGCTCGGGACGGACTAATCAGCCCCAGCATTTT
CASSSGRTNQPQHF
>many|-|TRBV24-1|TRBJ1-1
TGTGCCACCAGTGTTAGGGGGGAAGCTTTCTTT
CATSVRGEAFF
>many|-|TRBV5-1|TRBJ1-1
TGCGCCAGCAGCTTGGTCAGGAACACTGAAGCTTTCTTT
CASSLVRNTEAFF
>many|-|TRBV7-9|TRBJ2-7
TGTGCCAGCATCCCTCCCGCCAGCAACGAGCAGTACTTC
CASIPPASNEQYF
>few|-|TRBV2|TRBJ2-3
TGTGCCAGCAGTGATGGGGAACTAGAAGTTAAGCCAGATACGCAGTATTTT
CASSDGELEVKPDTQYF
>many|-|TRBV28|TRBJ1-1
TGTGCCAGCAGCCTAACGTCGGCGGATAGGGTAGCTTTCTTT
CASSLTSADRVAFF
>-|-|TRBV5-1|TRBJ1-1
TGCGCCAGCAGCCTTATGGGGAGCGAGACTGAAGCTTTCTTT
CASSLMGSETEAFF
>many|-|TRBV19|TRBJ1-5
TGTGCCAGTAGTACACGGACAGATAGCAATCAGCCCCAGCATTTT
CASSTRTDSNQPQHF
>few|TRBD2|TRBV6-5|TRBJ2-3
TGTGCCAGCAGTGCCGCCCGGGGGGTGGCAGATACGCAGTATTTT
CASSAARGVADTQYF
>many|-|TRBV18|TRBJ2-5
TGTGCCAGCTCACCAATGAGCAGTGGGAGGGAGACCCAGTACTTC
CASSPMSSGRETQYF